This TCR beta chain was recovered during a study of T cells in Graves' hyperthyroidism and ophthalmopathy. General study results and limits: Appearing also in blood were most of the thyroid clonotypes expanded above 0.001.

TCR beta CDR3 sequences were amplified from RNA transcripts. In the first-round RT-PCR of the TCR CDR3, the HTBI primer set was used. Via MiXCR, TCRdb re-called the multiplex PCR reads, giving one row per CDR3 protein. Among over 400,000 distinct CDR3 sequences listed, roughly 14% were seen once. On this clonotype itself: As yet, its antigen is unknown.

The CDR3 spans 19 residues. After removal of 1 base from V and 0 bases from J, the junction contained 11 bases not matched to a gene. Per germline, CDR1 SGDLS and CDR2 YYNGEE. Sequenced material: blood. The rearrangement joins TRBV9 to TRBJ2-2; TRBD2 matches 8 bases. The sequence came from a man younger than 35 with Graves' ophthalmopathy. The CDR3 sequence: CASSVFPLAGFANTGELFF. As DNA, the CDR3 is TGTGCCAGCAGCGTATTTCCCCTAGCGGGCTTCGCGAACACCGGGGAGCTGTTTTTT. The variable domain in full, completed from reference TRBV9 and TRBJ2-2, reads DSGVTQTPKHLITATGQRVTLRCSPRSGDLSVYWYQQSLDQGLQFLIQYYNGEERAKGNILERFSAQQFPDLHSELNLSSLELGDSALYFCASSVFPLAGFANTGELFFGEGSRLTVL.